The following is a T cell receptor (beta chain) sequence with its context. Its antigen is still unknown. TCRdb's table, derived via immunoSEQ multiplex PCR, lists solely in-frame clones and lacks some. Of roughly 150,000 clones in the sample, about 91% were seen once. The CDR3 covers 12 residues. Trimming removed 0 bases at V and 5 bases at J, with 7 bases between. CDR1 is GTSNPN, CDR2 SVGIG, per germline (reference sequence). This sample was included in a study of T cell responses to AZD1222 COVID-19 vaccine. The study, taken as a whole, reports: Donors, mostly white British, included more females; clonal diversity was possibly underestimated. Vaccine-associated CD4 TCRs spanned spike, dominant at 160-218 and 743-854. Within unmutated variant regions lay the reported targets of nearly half of spike-specific TCRs. Increased Spike-specific TCR breadth and depth were observed after two AZD1222 doses.

The sequence came from an adult in good health. V usage is TRBV30 and J usage is TRBJ2-5; D remains ambiguous. The sequencing used peripheral blood, collected on day 0 of AZD1222 vaccination. The CDR3 DNA is TGTGCCTGGAGTGTATATCAGGAGACCCAGTACTTC. Its protein is CAWSVYQETQYF.